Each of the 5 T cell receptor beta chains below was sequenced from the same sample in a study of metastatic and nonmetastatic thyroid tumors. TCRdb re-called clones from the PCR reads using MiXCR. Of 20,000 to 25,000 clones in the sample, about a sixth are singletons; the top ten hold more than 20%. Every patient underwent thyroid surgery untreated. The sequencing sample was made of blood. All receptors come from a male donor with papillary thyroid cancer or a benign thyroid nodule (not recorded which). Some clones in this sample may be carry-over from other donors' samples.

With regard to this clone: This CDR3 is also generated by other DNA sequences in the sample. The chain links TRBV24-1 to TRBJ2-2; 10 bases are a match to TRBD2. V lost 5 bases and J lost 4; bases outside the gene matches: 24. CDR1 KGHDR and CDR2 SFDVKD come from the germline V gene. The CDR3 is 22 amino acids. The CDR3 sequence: CATSVGRNESGRAVGTTGELFF. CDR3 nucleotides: TGTGCCACCAGTGTGGGCAGGAATGAAAGCGGGAGGGCCGTTGGGACCACCGGGGAGCTGTTTTTT.

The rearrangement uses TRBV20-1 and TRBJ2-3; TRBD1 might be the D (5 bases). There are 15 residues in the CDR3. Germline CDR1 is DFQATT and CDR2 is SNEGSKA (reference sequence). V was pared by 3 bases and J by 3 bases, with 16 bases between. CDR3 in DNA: TGCAGTGCTAGTAGGGTCGTTGCAGGGACAGATACGCAGTATTTT. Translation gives CSASRVVAGTDTQYF.

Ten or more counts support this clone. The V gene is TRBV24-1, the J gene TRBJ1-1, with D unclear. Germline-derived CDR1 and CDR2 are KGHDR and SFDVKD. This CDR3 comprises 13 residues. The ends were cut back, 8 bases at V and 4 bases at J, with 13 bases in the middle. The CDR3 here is CATKEGMGTEAFF. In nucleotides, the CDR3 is TGTGCCACCAAGGAGGGCATGGGCACTGAAGCTTTCTTT.

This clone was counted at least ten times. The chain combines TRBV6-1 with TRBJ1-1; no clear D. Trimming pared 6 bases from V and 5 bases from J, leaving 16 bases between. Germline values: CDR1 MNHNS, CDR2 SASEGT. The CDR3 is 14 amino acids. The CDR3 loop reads CASRVGEKATEAFF. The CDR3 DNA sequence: TGTGCCAGCAGGGTGGGAGAGAAGGCAACTGAAGCTTTCTTT.

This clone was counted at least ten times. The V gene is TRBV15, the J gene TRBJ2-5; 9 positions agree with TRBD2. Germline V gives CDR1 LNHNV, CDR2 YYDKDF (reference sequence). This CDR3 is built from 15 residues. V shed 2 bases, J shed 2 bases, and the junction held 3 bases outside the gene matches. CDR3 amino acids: CATSRIAGEQETQYF. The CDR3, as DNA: TGTGCCACCAGCAGAATAGCGGGGGAGCAAGAGACCCAGTACTTC.